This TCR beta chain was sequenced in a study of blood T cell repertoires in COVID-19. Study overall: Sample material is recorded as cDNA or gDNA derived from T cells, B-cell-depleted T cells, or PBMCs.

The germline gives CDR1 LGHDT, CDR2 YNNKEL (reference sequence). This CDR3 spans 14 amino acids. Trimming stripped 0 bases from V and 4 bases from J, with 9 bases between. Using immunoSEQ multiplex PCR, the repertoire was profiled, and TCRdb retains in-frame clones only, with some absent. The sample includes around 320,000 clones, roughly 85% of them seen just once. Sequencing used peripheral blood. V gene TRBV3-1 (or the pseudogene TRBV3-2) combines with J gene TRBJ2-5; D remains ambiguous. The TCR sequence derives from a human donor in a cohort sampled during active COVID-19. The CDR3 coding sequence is TGTGCCAGCAGCCAAGAGGTCAGAGGAGAGACCCAGTACTTC. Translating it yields CASSQEVRGETQYF.